These 28 T cell receptor beta chains were sequenced from one sample in a study of T cell changes during pregnancy in multiple sclerosis. Sequencing was performed with immunoSEQ multiplex PCR; in TCRdb, only in-frame clones are kept and a portion is missing. The table lists tens of thousands of clones, approximately 95% of them singletons. Sample: CD4+ T cells from peripheral blood mononuclear cells, taken after pregnancy. Receptors originate from a female donor with multiple sclerosis, enrolled in a pregnancy study.

V and J are TRBV28 and TRBJ2-5; 8 bases map to TRBD2. Germline CDR1 reads MDHEN; CDR2 reads SYDVKM. There are 16 residues in the CDR3. Trimming took 2 bases from V and 4 from J; bases not matched to a gene: 9. The CDR3 sequence: CASSLASALAGETQYF. The DNA of the CDR3 is TGTGCCAGCAGTTTAGCTTCGGCGCTAGCGGGAGAGACCCAGTACTTC.

The chain recombines TRBV19 with TRBJ1-5, with TRBD1 identical over 7 bases. Trimming took 7 bases from V and 4 from J; bases not matched to a gene: 13. CDR3 size: 16 residues. Looked up from germline, CDR1 is LNHDA and CDR2 is SQIVND (reference sequence). The CDR3 here is CASNLQQGRLNQPQHF. CDR3 DNA sequence: TGTGCCAGTAATCTCCAACAGGGGAGGCTAAATCAGCCCCAGCATTTT.

The gene calls are TRBV9 and TRBJ1-6, with D possibly being TRBD1 (5 bases). Germline CDR1 is SGDLS and CDR2 is YYNGEE. The V end lost 0 bases, the J end lost 3 bases, and 7 bases lay between the germline ends. The CDR3 contains 15 residues. The CDR3 loop is CASSVEGNYNSPLHF. In DNA, the CDR3 is TGTGCCAGCAGCGTAGAGGGGAACTATAATTCACCCCTCCACTTT.

This chain links TRBV5-8 with TRBJ1-1; 9 bases line up with TRBD1. The V gene end was trimmed by 1 base and the J gene end by 6 bases; junction bases not matched to a gene: 7. CDR1 is SGHTS, CDR2 YDEGEE, per germline. This CDR3 spans 15 amino acids. The CDR3 loop reads CASSLTGQGIPEAFF. In DNA, the CDR3 is TGTGCCAGCAGCTTGACGGGACAGGGTATCCCTGAAGCTTTCTTT.

The chain has TRBV5-4 and TRBJ2-7; TRBD2 agrees at 9 bases. The CDR3 spans 15 residues. Trimming at V came to 0 bases and at J to 6 bases, leaving 7 bases not matched to a gene. Germline CDR1 and CDR2: SGHNT and YYREEE (reference sequence). The DNA for the CDR3 is TGTGCCAGCAGCTTGGGGGTAGCGGGAGTAGGCGAGCAGTACTTC. Its translation: CASSLGVAGVGEQYF. The full variable domain, in which reference TRBV5-4 and TRBJ2-7 provide the parts outside the CDR3, is ETGVTQSPTHLIKTRGQQVTLRCSSQSGHNTVSWYQQALGQGPQFIFQYYREEENGRGNFPPRFSGLQFPNYSSELNVNALELDDSALYLCASSLGVAGVGEQYFGPGTRLTVT.

The J gene is TRBJ2-1, the V gene TRBV2; 9 bases agree with TRBD1. V lost 8 bases and J lost 5; bases outside the gene matches: 16. Germline V gene data show CDR1 as SNHLY and CDR2 as FYNNEI. This CDR3 comprises 17 residues. This CDR3 reads CASLNRDREKQHNEQFF. CDR3 nucleotide sequence: TGTGCCAGCCTTAACCGGGACAGGGAAAAGCAGCACAATGAGCAGTTCTTC.

This clone was seen just once. This rearrangement joins TRBV2 to TRBJ1-5, with D perhaps TRBD1 (6 bases). Germline V gene data show CDR1 as SNHLY and CDR2 as FYNNEI. Trimming removed 4 bases from V and 2 bases from J, with 15 bases in between. The CDR3 runs 16 residues. CDR3 sequence: CASSASGGRGNQPQHF. For the CDR3, the DNA is TGTGCCAGCAGTGCGTCGGGGGGCAGAGGCAATCAGCCCCAGCATTTT.

The V gene is TRBV20-1, the J gene TRBJ1-2, with D tentatively TRBD1 (5 bases). This CDR3 contains 11 residues. Germline assignment: CDR1 DFQATT and CDR2 SNEGSKA (reference sequence). V was shortened by 3 bases and J by 6 bases, with 8 bases between the two germline ends. The CDR3 region is CSARYRNGYTF. Written as DNA, the CDR3 is TGCAGTGCTAGGTACAGGAATGGCTACACCTTC.

J is TRBJ2-1 and V is TRBV30; D possibly corresponds to TRBD2 (5 bases). There are 17 residues in the CDR3. V lost 0 bases to trimming and J lost 3 bases, with 18 bases between them. CDR1 is GTSNPN, CDR2 SVGIG, per germline (reference sequence). This CDR3 is CAWSVPWTQPIYNEQFF. CDR3 nucleotides: TGTGCCTGGAGTGTACCCTGGACTCAGCCCATCTACAATGAGCAGTTCTTC.

This rearrangement joins TRBV7-9 to TRBJ2-1; 9 bases align to TRBD1. This CDR3 has 15 amino acids. Unmatched junction bases numbered 8, after V lost 6 bases and J lost 5 bases. Germline V CDR1 and CDR2: SEHNR, FQNEAQ (reference sequence). This CDR3 reads CASRLGTGPDNEQFF. CDR3 bases: TGTGCCAGCAGGCTCGGGACAGGGCCAGACAATGAGCAGTTCTTC.

The chain joins TRBV5-1 to TRBJ2-7, with TRBD1 as a possible D gene (5 bases). This CDR3 has 11 residues. Germline CDR1 and CDR2: SGHRS and YFSETQ. With 5 bases removed from V and 6 bases from J, the gap between germline ends came to 9 bases. CDR3 amino acids: CASSDSREQYF. CDR3 DNA: TGCGCCAGCAGTGACAGCCGCGAGCAGTACTTC. The variable domain in full, completed from reference TRBV5-1 and TRBJ2-7, reads KAGVTQTPRYLIKTRGQQVTLSCSPISGHRSVSWYQQTPGQGLQFLFEYFSETQRNKGNFPGRFSGRQFSNSRSEMNVSTLELGDSALYLCASSDSREQYFGPGTRLTVT.

The chain has TRBV15 and TRBJ2-5, with 9 positions matching TRBD2. Germline CDR1 reads LNHNV; CDR2 reads YYDKDF (reference sequence). This CDR3 comprises 14 residues. Trimming removed 3 bases from V and 5 bases from J; junction bases left unmatched: 4. The chain's CDR3 is CATSRGSGSETQYF. The DNA of the CDR3 is TGTGCCACCAGCAGGGGTAGCGGGAGCGAGACCCAGTACTTC. The whole variable domain, remainder taken from reference TRBV15 and TRBJ2-5, is DAMVIQNPRYQVTQFGKPVTLSCSQTLNHNVMYWYQQKSSQAPKLLFHYYDKDFNNEADTPDNFQSRRPNTSFCFLDIRSPGLGDTAMYLCATSRGSGSETQYFGPGTRLLVL.

The chain recombines TRBV10-3 with TRBJ2-1, with TRBD2 matching over 7 bases. Looked up from germline, CDR1 is ENHRY and CDR2 is SYGVKD. J gave up 0 bases and V 0 bases, and 2 bases lay outside the gene matches. This CDR3 is built from 16 residues. In DNA, the CDR3 is TGTGCCATCAGTGAGTCTGGCGGGAGCTCCTACAATGAGCAGTTCTTC. Translated: CAISESGGSSYNEQFF.

V usage is TRBV15 and J usage is TRBJ1-4; possibly TRBD1 for D (5 bases). Germline values: CDR1 LNHNV, CDR2 YYDKDF (reference sequence). This CDR3 has 14 amino acids. The V and J ends lost 9 bases and 7 bases respectively, with 18 bases between them. DNA for the CDR3: TGTGCCACGACACGGGGGGGGAAAGGTGAAAAACTGTTTTTT. Residues: CATTRGGKGEKLFF.

The chain joins TRBV9 to TRBJ2-5; 9 bases line up with TRBD2. V trimming: 3 bases; J trimming: 1 base; junction bases outside the gene matches: 7. Germline CDR1 SGDLS, CDR2 YYNGEE. The CDR3 is made up of 16 amino acids. The CDR3 DNA sequence: TGTGCCAGCAGCGGACAAGCGGGAGGACCCCAAGAGACCCAGTACTTC. Its protein product is CASSGQAGGPQETQYF.

J is TRBJ1-2 and V is TRBV5-6; 7 bases align to TRBD1. Unmatched junction bases numbered 4, after V lost 2 bases and J lost 3 bases. The V gene's germline CDR1 is SGHDT and CDR2 YYEEEE. This CDR3 comprises 14 residues. Here the CDR3 reads CASSFRDRDYGYTF. CDR3 bases: TGTGCCAGCAGCTTCCGGGACAGAGACTATGGCTACACCTTC.

The rearrangement joins TRBV9 to TRBJ2-7, with TRBD2 matching over 9 bases. CDR3 length: 17 residues. The ends lost 4 bases at V and 4 bases at J; junction bases unmatched: 15. The germline V gene encodes CDR1 SGDLS and CDR2 YYNGEE. The CDR3 sequence: CASSRSGAGGPAYEQYF. The CDR3, as DNA: TGTGCCAGCAGCCGGAGTGGGGCGGGAGGGCCAGCTTACGAGCAGTACTTC. Full variable domain (missing parts from reference TRBV9 and TRBJ2-7): DSGVTQTPKHLITATGQRVTLRCSPRSGDLSVYWYQQSLDQGLQFLIQYYNGEERAKGNILERFSAQQFPDLHSELNLSSLELGDSALYFCASSRSGAGGPAYEQYFGPGTRLTVT.

This chain joins TRBV5-1 and TRBJ1-5; D perhaps matches TRBD1 (6 bases). CDR3 size: 15 residues. Trimming took off 3 bases at V and 3 bases at J, with 13 bases between the two ends. Germline CDR1 and CDR2: SGHRS and YFSETQ. CDR3 DNA sequence: TGCGCCAGCAGCTCCAGGGGAGTATACAATCAGCCCCAGCATTTT. Protein sequence: CASSSRGVYNQPQHF.

The chain is built from TRBV27 and TRBJ1-1; 8 nucleotides line up with TRBD1. In germline, CDR1 is MNHEY, CDR2 SMNVEV (reference sequence). The CDR3 contains 16 residues. The J segment lost 1 base and the V segment lost 5 bases, leaving 9 bases of the junction unmatched. The DNA for the CDR3 is TGTGCCAGCAGTCCAGACAGGGGATTTAGGAACACTGAAGCTTTCTTT. Amino acids: CASSPDRGFRNTEAFF.

This clone was counted a single time. The rearrangement links TRBV5-6 to TRBJ1-5; D is ambiguous. V lost 3 bases and J 0 bases, leaving 10 bases between the germline ends. This CDR3 comprises 15 residues. In germline, CDR1 is SGHDT, CDR2 YYEEEE. The CDR3 here is CASSYRTYSNQPQHF. For the CDR3, the DNA is TGTGCCAGCAGCTATCGAACATATAGCAATCAGCCCCAGCATTTT.

The chain uses TRBV29-1 and TRBJ1-4; perhaps TRBD1 as D (5 bases). The V and J ends lost 6 bases and 7 bases respectively, with 21 bases between them. The germline V gene encodes CDR1 SQVTM and CDR2 ANQGSEA. This CDR3 is 15 amino acids long. Here the CDR3 reads CSVRQGLALGEKLFF. DNA of the CDR3: TGCAGCGTGCGTCAGGGTTTGGCTTTGGGTGAAAAACTGTTTTTT.

This clone was seen once. The V and J genes are TRBV30 and TRBJ1-5, with 7 bases matching TRBD1. V shed 1 base and J 4 bases; nucleotides not matched to a gene: 10. Germline V gene data show CDR1 as GTSNPN and CDR2 as SVGIG (reference sequence). The CDR3 loop spans 16 amino acids. Written as DNA, the CDR3 is TGTGCCTGGAGTGCTACCGGGACAGTGGTTAATCAGCCCCAGCATTTT. The encoded protein is CAWSATGTVVNQPQHF.

The CDR3 reads CASSRQGGHGLATVGEQFF. The CDR3 nucleotides are TGTGCCAGCAGCCGACAGGGCGGCCATGGACTAGCGACCGTGGGTGAGCAGTTCTTC. The rearrangement uses TRBV4-2 and TRBJ2-1; 9 positions match TRBD2. Trimming at V came to 4 bases and at J to 9 bases, leaving 22 bases not matched to a gene. The CDR3 is made up of 19 amino acids. The germline V gene has CDR1 LGHNA and CDR2 YNFKEQ.

The chain couples TRBV19 to TRBJ2-7; 8 nucleotides align to TRBD1. Germline V gene data show CDR1 as LNHDA and CDR2 as SQIVND (reference sequence). The CDR3 is 16 amino acids. After removal of 4 bases from V and 7 bases from J, the junction contained 15 bases not matched to a gene. The CDR3 coding sequence is TGTGCCAGTAGTAGTCACTTCTCCGGACAGGGTATAGAGCAGTACTTC. It encodes CASSSHFSGQGIEQYF.

The chain is built from TRBV6-4 and TRBJ2-3, with 8 bases matching TRBD1. CDR3 size: 13 residues. Trimming removed 10 bases from V and 2 bases from J; junction bases left unmatched: 5. CDR1 MRHNA and CDR2 SNTAGT come from the germline V gene. CDR3 in DNA: TGTGCCACCACGGACAGGGACACAGATACGCAGTATTTT. It yields the protein CATTDRDTDTQYF.

This chain connects TRBV27 to TRBJ2-3; D might be TRBD1 (6 bases). Trimming removed 3 bases at V and 1 base at J, with 11 bases between. Per germline, CDR1 MNHEY and CDR2 SMNVEV (reference sequence). CDR3 length equals 15 residues. The CDR3 region has the DNA TGTGCCAGCAGTTTGGGGGCCCAGGGCACAGATACGCAGTATTTT. It specifies CASSLGAQGTDTQYF.

The J gene is TRBJ2-3, the V gene TRBV5-4; D may be TRBD2 (6 bases). The V end lost 0 bases, the J end lost 2 bases, and 13 bases lay between the germline ends. The CDR3 is made up of 16 amino acids. Germline V gene sequence: CDR1 SGHNT, CDR2 YYREEE (reference sequence). The CDR3 DNA is TGTGCCAGCAGCTTGGTTCGGGGCGGGACCACAGATACGCAGTATTTT. Its translation: CASSLVRGGTTDTQYF.

The chain recombines TRBV5-4 with TRBJ1-1; TRBD1 matches 7 bases. Per the germline V gene, CDR1 is SGHNT and CDR2 is YYREEE (reference sequence). V was clipped by 2 bases and J by 2 bases; unmatched bases: 6. There are 15 residues in the CDR3. The CDR3, as DNA: TGTGCCAGCAGCTTCCGACAGGGACTTAACACTGAAGCTTTCTTT. Translation: CASSFRQGLNTEAFF.